The rows below give T cell receptor beta chains drawn from one sample of a study of shared clonotypes between healthy human individuals. The assay was immunoSEQ multiplex PCR, and TCRdb's table has in-frame clones only and misses some. The sample has more than 2 million clones, 85% to 95% seen once. Sequences were obtained from naive CD8+ T cells from PBMCs. The receptor source for this set is a man aged 18 to 29 in good health. Some clones in this sample may be carry-over from other donors' samples. CDR3s include the opening cysteine and the closing phenylalanine or tryptophan. The order of the fields is D gene, V gene, J gene, clone size, CDR3 protein, CDR3 DNA. A D gene is named only where the DNA matches it firmly. The listing skips clone size in some rows; elsewhere it reads once, few, many or a size class.

TRBD1	TRBV6-5	TRBJ2-3	-	CASSYFRGPDTQYF	TGTGCCAGCAGTTACTTCAGGGGGCCAGATACGCAGTATTTT
-	TRBV21-1	TRBJ2-7	-	CASSRYWGLAVYEQYF	TGTGCCAGCAGCAGGTACTGGGGACTAGCGGTCTACGAGCAGTACTTC
TRBD2	TRBV23-1	TRBJ2-1	-	CASSPISGAFYNEQFF	TGCGCCAGCAGTCCTATAAGCGGGGCCTTCTACAATGAGCAGTTCTTC
-	TRBV27	TRBJ2-7	-	CASSSSTGYSYEQYF	TGTGCCAGCAGTTCCTCGACAGGCTACTCCTACGAGCAGTACTTC
TRBD1	TRBV28	TRBJ1-1	-	CASSLTGQSHTEAFF	TGTGCCAGCAGTTTAACGGGACAGAGTCACACTGAAGCTTTCTTT
-	TRBV4-3	TRBJ2-1	once	CASSQSRRAGWYNEQFF	TGCGCCAGCAGCCAGAGTCGCCGGGCGGGATGGTACAATGAGCAGTTCTTC
TRBD2	TRBV7-9	TRBJ2-1	-	CASSSSTSGYNEQFF	TGTGCCAGCAGCTCCTCGACTAGCGGGTACAATGAGCAGTTCTTC
-	TRBV27	TRBJ2-7	-	CASSLLANSYEQYF	TGTGCCAGCAGTTTACTTGCGAACTCCTACGAGCAGTACTTC
TRBD1	TRBV28	TRBJ1-4	-	CASSLTGTGAFTNEKLFF	TGTGCCAGCAGCCTAACCGGGACAGGGGCTTTCACTAATGAAAAACTGTTTTTT
-	TRBV28	TRBJ2-7	few	CASSLLRGGEQYF	TGTGCCAGCAGTTTATTGAGGGGCGGCGAGCAGTACTTC
TRBD1	TRBV6-6	TRBJ1-1	once	CASSYFGQGGTEAFF	TGTGCCAGCAGTTACTTTGGACAGGGGGGTACTGAAGCTTTCTTT
-	TRBV2	TRBJ2-3	-	CASSEMSSPGVLGQYF	TGTGCCAGCAGTGAAATGTCCTCCCCTGGGGTTTTGGGGCAGTATTTT
TRBD1	TRBV2	TRBJ1-2	-	CADRDRRIVGTGSDYGYTF	TGTGCCGACAGGGACAGACGTATTGTGGGGACAGGGTCGGACTATGGCTACACCTTC
TRBD2	TRBV27	TRBJ2-5	-	CASIAGGTQYF	TGTGCCAGCATCGCGGGGGGGACCCAGTACTTC
-	TRBV5-1	TRBJ1-5	-	CASSLGWDPSNQPQHF	TGCGCCAGCAGCTTGGGGTGGGACCCAAGCAATCAGCCCCAGCATTTT
-	TRBV9	TRBJ2-1	-	CASSVGVSGYNEQFF	TGTGCCAGCAGCGTAGGCGTTAGCGGCTACAATGAGCAGTTCTTC
-	TRBV30	TRBJ1-1	-	CAWVWGNTEAFF	TGTGCCTGGGTGTGGGGTAACACTGAAGCTTTCTTT
-	TRBV27	TRBJ2-4	once	CASSLEQGGNIQYF	TGTGCCAGCAGTTTAGAGCAGGGTGGAAACATTCAGTACTTC
TRBD1	TRBV6-5	TRBJ1-1	-	CASSYYGQGNTEAFF	TGTGCCAGCAGTTACTACGGACAGGGGAACACTGAAGCTTTCTTT
-	TRBV11-1	TRBJ1-2	-	CASSYDRDGDYGYTF	TGTGCCAGCAGCTACGACCGGGACGGGGACTATGGCTACACCTTC
-	TRBV27	TRBJ1-2	-	CASSSSRYYGYTF	TGTGCCAGCAGTTCGAGCAGGTACTATGGCTACACCTTC
-	TRBV5-1	TRBJ2-1	-	CASSPGQLPHNEQFF	TGCGCCAGCAGCCCTGGACAGCTACCGCACAATGAGCAGTTCTTC
-	TRBV7-9	TRBJ2-7	-	CASSLAGLNEQYF	TGTGCCAGCAGCTTAGCAGGGCTCAACGAGCAGTACTTC
-	TRBV14	TRBJ1-1	-	CASSLGPMNTEAFF	TGTGCCAGCAGCCTGGGACCGATGAACACTGAAGCTTTCTTT
-	TRBV2	TRBJ1-5	-	CASSGRDSNQPQHF	TGTGCCAGCAGTGGGAGGGATAGCAATCAGCCCCAGCATTTT
TRBD2	TRBV9	TRBJ2-1	-	CASSVGGEGEQFF	TGTGCCAGCAGCGTAGGAGGGGAGGGTGAGCAGTTCTTC
TRBD1	TRBV7-8	TRBJ1-5	-	CASSLVWTGEGQPQHF	TGTGCCAGCAGCTTAGTCTGGACAGGGGAGGGTCAGCCCCAGCATTTT
-	TRBV7-9	TRBJ1-2	once	CASSLAQRGGGYTF	TGTGCCAGCAGCTTAGCCCAGAGAGGTGGTGGCTACACCTTC
-	TRBV5-1	TRBJ2-7	once	CASSSRTGDEQYF	TGCGCCAGCAGCTCGAGGACCGGGGACGAGCAGTACTTC
-	TRBV6-5	TRBJ1-2	once	CASSPQGSGYTF	TGTGCCAGCAGCCCCCAGGGCAGTGGCTACACCTTC
-	TRBV7-8	TRBJ2-7	once	CASSSPEGSSYEQYF	TGTGCCAGCAGCTCTCCTGAGGGGAGCTCCTACGAGCAGTACTTC
-	TRBV21-1	TRBJ2-2	-	CASSPSPVVSTGELFF	TGTGCCAGCAGCCCCAGCCCAGTAGTGTCCACCGGGGAGCTGTTTTTT
TRBD1	TRBV7-9	TRBJ2-1	-	CASSQEAFSGTGFNEQFF	TGCGCCAGCAGCCAAGAAGCCTTCTCCGGGACAGGGTTCAATGAGCAGTTCTTC
-	TRBV19	TRBJ2-7	-	CASSPGAGTYEQYF	TGTGCCAGTAGTCCCGGGGCAGGGACCTACGAGCAGTACTTC
-	TRBV2	TRBJ2-7	-	CASSGAGRDEQYF	TGTGCCAGCAGTGGGGCTGGCCGGGACGAGCAGTACTTC
-	TRBV29-1	TRBJ2-2	-	CSVDQGNTGELFF	TGCAGCGTTGACCAGGGGAACACCGGGGAGCTGTTTTTT
-	TRBV27	TRBJ1-5	-	CASSLGMGGYSNQPQHF	TGTGCCAGCAGTTTAGGAATGGGGGGCTATAGCAATCAGCCCCAGCATTTT
TRBD1	TRBV18	TRBJ1-1	-	CASSPPGQGSTEAFF	TGTGCCAGCTCACCTCCGGGACAGGGAAGCACTGAAGCTTTCTTT
-	TRBV2	TRBJ1-1	-	CASSVGRGYATEAFF	TGTGCCAGCAGTGTTGGCAGGGGTTACGCCACTGAAGCTTTCTTT
TRBD2	TRBV4-3	TRBJ2-1	-	CASSQGLAGGIIEQFF	TGCGCCAGCAGCCAGGGACTAGCGGGAGGGATAATTGAGCAGTTCTTC
TRBD2	TRBV4-1	TRBJ2-1	-	CASSLGGAGGRSEQFF	TGCGCCAGCAGCCTTGGTGGAGCGGGAGGGCGTAGTGAGCAGTTCTTC
-	TRBV28	TRBJ2-7	-	CASLAGNYEQYF	TGTGCCAGCCTTGCGGGTAACTACGAGCAGTACTTC
-	TRBV5-1	TRBJ1-1	-	CASSLTAGGTEAFF	TGCGCCAGCAGCTTGACTGCGGGGGGCACTGAAGCTTTCTTT
TRBD2	TRBV4-3	TRBJ2-1	-	CASSQDYPLRESPYNEQFF	TGCGCCAGCAGCCAAGATTATCCCTTGCGGGAGAGCCCCTACAATGAGCAGTTCTTC
-	TRBV5-1	TRBJ2-1	-	CASSAGRRSRENEQFF	TGCGCCAGCAGCGCGGGACGCCGAAGCAGGGAGAATGAGCAGTTCTTC
TRBD2	TRBV4-2	TRBJ2-2	once	CASSQDGSGRATGELFF	TGTGCCAGCAGCCAAGATGGTAGCGGGAGGGCCACCGGGGAGCTGTTTTTT
TRBD1	TRBV28	TRBJ1-5	-	CASSFRGRGQPQHF	TGTGCCAGCAGTTTCAGGGGGCGAGGGCAGCCCCAGCATTTT
-	TRBV6-5	TRBJ1-1	-	CASSSYSSNTEAFF	TGTGCCAGCAGTTCGTACTCCTCGAACACTGAAGCTTTCTTT
TRBD1	TRBV2	TRBJ2-7	-	CASRHPRDRGEQYF	TGTGCCAGCAGGCATCCCCGGGACAGAGGCGAGCAGTACTTC
TRBD1	TRBV4-1	TRBJ1-1	-	CASSQTGQGVTEAFF	TGCGCCAGCAGCCAGACCGGACAGGGTGTCACTGAAGCTTTCTTT
-	TRBV7-8	TRBJ2-5	-	CASSLNHRVETQYF	TGTGCCAGCAGCTTAAACCACAGGGTTGAGACCCAGTACTTC
-	TRBV27	TRBJ2-1	-	CASTPPGYNEQFF	TGTGCCAGCACCCCCCCCGGTTACAATGAGCAGTTCTTC